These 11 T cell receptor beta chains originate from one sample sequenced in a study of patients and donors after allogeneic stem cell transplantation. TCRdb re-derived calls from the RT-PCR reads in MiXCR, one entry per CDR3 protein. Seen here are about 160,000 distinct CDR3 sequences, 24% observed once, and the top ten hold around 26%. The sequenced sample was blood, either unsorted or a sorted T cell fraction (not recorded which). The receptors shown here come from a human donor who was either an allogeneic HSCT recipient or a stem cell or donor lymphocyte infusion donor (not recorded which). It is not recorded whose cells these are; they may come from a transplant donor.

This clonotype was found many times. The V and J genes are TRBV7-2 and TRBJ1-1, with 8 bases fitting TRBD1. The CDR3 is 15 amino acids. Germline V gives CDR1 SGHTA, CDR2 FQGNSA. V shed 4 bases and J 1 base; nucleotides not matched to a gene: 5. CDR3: CASSSWTGTNTEAFF. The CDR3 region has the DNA TGTGCCAGCAGCTCCTGGACAGGGACGAACACTGAAGCTTTCTTT.

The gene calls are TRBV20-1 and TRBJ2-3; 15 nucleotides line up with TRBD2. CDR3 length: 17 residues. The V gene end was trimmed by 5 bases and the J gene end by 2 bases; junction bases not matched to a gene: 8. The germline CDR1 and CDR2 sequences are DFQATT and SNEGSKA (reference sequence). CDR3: CSAHGTSGGTATDTQYF. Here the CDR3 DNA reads TGCAGTGCTCACGGGACTAGCGGGGGGACTGCCACAGATACGCAGTATTTT.

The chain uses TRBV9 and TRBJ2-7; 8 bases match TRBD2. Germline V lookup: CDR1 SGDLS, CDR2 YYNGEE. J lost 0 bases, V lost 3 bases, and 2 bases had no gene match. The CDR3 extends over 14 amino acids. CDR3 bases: TGTGCCAGCAGCGCAGGGACTAGCTCCTACGAGCAGTACTTC. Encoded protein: CASSAGTSSYEQYF.

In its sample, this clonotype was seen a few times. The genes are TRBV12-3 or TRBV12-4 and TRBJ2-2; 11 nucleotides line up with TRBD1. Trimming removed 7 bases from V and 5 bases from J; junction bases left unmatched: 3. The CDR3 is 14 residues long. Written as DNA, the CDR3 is TGTGCCAGCACCTGGGACAGGGGGACCGGGGAGCTGTTTTTT. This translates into CASTWDRGTGELFF.

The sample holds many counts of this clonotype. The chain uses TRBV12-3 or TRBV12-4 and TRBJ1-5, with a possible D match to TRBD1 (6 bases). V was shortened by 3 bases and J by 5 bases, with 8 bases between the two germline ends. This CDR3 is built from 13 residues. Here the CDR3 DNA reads TGTGCCAGCAGTTTGAGGGGGGATCAGCCCCAGCATTTT. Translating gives CASSLRGDQPQHF.

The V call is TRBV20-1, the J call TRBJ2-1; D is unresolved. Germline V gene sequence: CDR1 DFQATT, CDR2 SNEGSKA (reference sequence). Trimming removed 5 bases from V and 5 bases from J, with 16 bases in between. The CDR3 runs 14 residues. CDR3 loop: CSADSTRIHNEQFF. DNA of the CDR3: TGCAGTGCTGATTCAACGCGGATCCACAATGAGCAGTTCTTC.

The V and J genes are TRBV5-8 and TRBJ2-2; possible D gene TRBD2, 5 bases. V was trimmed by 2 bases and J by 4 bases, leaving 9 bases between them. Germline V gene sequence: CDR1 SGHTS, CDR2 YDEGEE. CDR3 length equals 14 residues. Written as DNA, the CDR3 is TGTGCCAGCAGCTTCCGGGGAAGCACCGGGGAGCTGTTTTTT. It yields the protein CASSFRGSTGELFF.

CDR3 nucleotide sequence: TGTGCCAGCAGCTTAGGAGCGGGGGGAACAAATGAGCAGTTCTTC. Amino acid sequence: CASSLGAGGTNEQFF. The chain has TRBV11-2 and TRBJ2-1; 9 bases align to TRBD2. V trimming: 1 base; J trimming: 7 bases; junction bases outside the gene matches: 5. In germline, CDR1 is SGHAT, CDR2 FQNNGV. CDR3 length equals 15 residues.

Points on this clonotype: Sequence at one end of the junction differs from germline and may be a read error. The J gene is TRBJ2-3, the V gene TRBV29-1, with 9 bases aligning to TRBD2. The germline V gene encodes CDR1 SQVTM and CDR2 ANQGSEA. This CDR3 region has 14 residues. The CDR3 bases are TGCAGCCTTGACGGCGGGGGGGAGACAGATACGCAGTATTTT. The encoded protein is CSLDGGGETDTQYF.

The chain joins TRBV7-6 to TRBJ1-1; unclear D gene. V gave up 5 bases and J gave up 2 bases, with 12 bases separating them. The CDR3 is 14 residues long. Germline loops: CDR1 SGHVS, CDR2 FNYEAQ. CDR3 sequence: CASSLMRGNTEAFF. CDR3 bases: TGTGCCAGCAGCCTCATGCGGGGTAACACTGAAGCTTTCTTT. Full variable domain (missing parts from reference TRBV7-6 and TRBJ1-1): GAGVSQSPRYKVTKRGQDVALRCDPISGHVSLYWYRQALGQGPEFLTYFNYEAQQDKSGLPNDRFSAERPEGSISTLTIQRTEQRDSAMYRCASSLMRGNTEAFFGQGTRLTVV.

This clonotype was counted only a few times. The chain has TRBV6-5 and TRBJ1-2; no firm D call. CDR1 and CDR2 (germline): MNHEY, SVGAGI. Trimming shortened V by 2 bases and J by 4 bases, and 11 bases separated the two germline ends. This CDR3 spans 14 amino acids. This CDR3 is CASSYVGPGYGYTF. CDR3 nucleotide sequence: TGTGCCAGCAGTTACGTAGGGCCGGGCTATGGCTACACCTTC.